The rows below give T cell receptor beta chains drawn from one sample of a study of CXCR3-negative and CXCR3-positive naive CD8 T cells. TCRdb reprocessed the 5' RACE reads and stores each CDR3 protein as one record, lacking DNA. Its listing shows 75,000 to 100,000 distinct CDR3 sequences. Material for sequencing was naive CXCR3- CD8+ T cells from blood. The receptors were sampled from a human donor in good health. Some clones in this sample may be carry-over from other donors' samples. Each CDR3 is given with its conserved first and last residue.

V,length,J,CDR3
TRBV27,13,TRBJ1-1,CASSLQMNTEAFF
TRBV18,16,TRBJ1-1,CASSPPQGGAPHGAFF
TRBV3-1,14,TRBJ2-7,CASSPVNRDYEQYF
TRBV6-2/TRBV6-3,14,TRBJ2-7,CASTRDMTSYEQYF
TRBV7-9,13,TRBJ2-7,CASSLPGVYEQYF
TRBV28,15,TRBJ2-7,CASSLKSGPWDEQYF
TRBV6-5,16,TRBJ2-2,CASSYGLAGVSGELFF
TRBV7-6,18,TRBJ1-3,CASSLDPPQGAAGNTIYF
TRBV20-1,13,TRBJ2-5,CSARRQGFETQYF
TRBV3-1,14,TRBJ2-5,CASSQARRQETQYF